This is a list of T cell receptor beta chains from one sample in a study of cytomegalovirus exposure and HLA in healthy donors. TCRdb's copy holds only in-frame clones and misses some; the assay was immunoSEQ multiplex PCR. Here the sample spans some 200,000 clones, approximately 80% being singletons. Sequenced: PBMCs. The receptors were gathered from a middle-aged man in good health and CMV-seronegative. CDR3s include the opening cysteine and the closing phenylalanine or tryptophan. The order of the fields is J gene, clone size, V gene, CDR3 protein. Size values are once, few and many counts, or a class for expanded clones, and some rows have none.

TRBJ2-7 | . | TRBV7-2 | CASSAGLAGVYEQYF
TRBJ1-5 | . | TRBV25-1 | CASARGTANQPQHF
TRBJ2-1 | . | TRBV5-1 | CASSLDGTSGSSEQFF
TRBJ1-5 | once | TRBV7-2 | CASSLVGQYQPQHF
TRBJ1-5 | . | TRBV2 | CASSEAGTGLGPQHF
TRBJ2-7 | . | TRBV7-9 | CASSSSPFSGRAYEQYF
TRBJ1-2 | . | TRBV7-2 | CASSLAGSLQGGDGYTF
TRBJ2-2 | . | TRBV29-1 | CSVAVQAGLNTGELFF
TRBJ2-7 | . | TRBV5-4 | CASSSAGAGSPYEQYF
TRBJ2-7 | . | TRBV25-1 | CASSSSYEQYF
. | few | TRBV10-3 | CATAPSGRAYEQYF
TRBJ2-3 | . | TRBV2 | CASRARLSTDTQYF
TRBJ1-5 | . | TRBV28 | CASSSPGQGDNQPQHF
TRBJ1-1 | . | TRBV6-5 | CASREDRGQDTEAFF
TRBJ2-7 | . | TRBV28 | CASSLPVSYEQYF
TRBJ2-7 | . | TRBV30 | CAWSVDAGGQSYEQYF
TRBJ1-2 | . | TRBV6-5 | CASSSTGNYGYTF
TRBJ2-1 | . | TRBV5-1 | CASSIGTETNEQFF
TRBJ1-5 | . | TRBV9 | CASSDRGNQPQHF
TRBJ2-1 | few | TRBV4-1 | CASSQDPTAGGRNEQFF
TRBJ2-1 | . | TRBV7-9 | CASSLGGVPVNEQFF
TRBJ2-7 | . | TRBV7-6 | CASSLGTGAVSYEQYF
TRBJ2-7 | . | TRBV5-1 | CASSLVGDRGSYEQYF
TRBJ2-1 | . | TRBV18 | CASSPGLASLSSYNEQFF
TRBJ2-2 | . | TRBV18 | CASSPPRGGQGTGELFF
TRBJ2-7 | . | TRBV6-6 | CASSYLAPAQYF